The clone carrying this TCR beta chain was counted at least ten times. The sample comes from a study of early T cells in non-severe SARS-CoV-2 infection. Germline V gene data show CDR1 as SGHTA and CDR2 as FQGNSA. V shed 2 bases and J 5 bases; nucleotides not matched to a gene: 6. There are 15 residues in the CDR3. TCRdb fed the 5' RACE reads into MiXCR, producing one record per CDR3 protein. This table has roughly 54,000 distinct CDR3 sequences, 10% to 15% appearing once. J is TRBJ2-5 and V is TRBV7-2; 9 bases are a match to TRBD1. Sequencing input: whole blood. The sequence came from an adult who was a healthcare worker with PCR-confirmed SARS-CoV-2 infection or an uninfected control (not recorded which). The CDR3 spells CASSLSGDRVETQYF. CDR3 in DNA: TGTGCCAGCAGCTTATCCGGGGACAGGGTGGAGACCCAGTACTTC.